The TCR beta chain under discussion was sequenced for a study of T cells in Graves' hyperthyroidism and ophthalmopathy (dated 2019 in TCRdb). For the wider study: Peripheral blood was sampled at the time of initial diagnosis, prior to any treatment. To identify distinguishing TCR V-J signatures, a discovery cohort of 100 or so patients was used, comprising some 45 with Graves' ophthalmopathy and approximately 58 with stable Graves' hyperthyroidism. Prospective prediction of ophthalmopathy was tested in an independent validation cohort of 18 to 20 hyperthyroidism patients and 17 patients who later progressed to ophthalmopathy. The study also compared thyroid tissue and blood T-cell repertoires from roughly 6 Graves' hyperthyroidism patients. TCR Vbeta CDR3 sequencing of 120 to 150 peripheral blood samples (over 40 ophthalmopathy, roughly 72 hyperthyroidism and roughly 17 progressor patients) is reported in the paper. The approximately 97 discovery patients were randomly divided into training and test sets at a 7:3 ratio. Once sampling was done, hyperthyroidism patients were given methimazole at a starting dose of 30 mg daily, whereas ophthalmopathy patients were given high-dose intravenous methylprednisolone. Broad study findings and their caveats: A model built on a 13 V-J signature distinguished ophthalmopathy from stable hyperthyroidism, reaching 87.88% sensitivity and about 81% specificity in cross-validation and 80%/75% in testing. Sample size was not statistically predetermined, and investigators were not blinded to group allocation. In validation, progression to ophthalmopathy was predicted by the model with approximately 67% sensitivity and 72.22% specificity, a median of roughly 6.4 months before onset. Blood samples also contained most of the expanded thyroid clonotypes (frequency above 0.001), which suggests that blood repertoires may reflect thyroid immune responses.

The TCR beta CDR3 regions were amplified from RNA transcripts. A first-round RT-PCR of the TCR CDR3 used the HTBI primer set with the Qiagen OneStep RT-PCR kit. Libraries were constructed in a second round of multiplex PCR, after which size selection and purification were carried out. Paired-end sequencing of the libraries was performed with 100 bp reads on an Illumina HiSeq2000. The source study handled its data this way. SOAPnuke was used to process the raw data, removing reads that contained adapters or uncalled bases, had a mean Phred below 15, or lacked an exact match to the constant primer or identifier. High-quality paired reads were merged using COPE v1.2.5, and each unique nucleotide sequence was defined as a clonotype. MiTCR v1.1 was used to align the clonotypes against IMGT TRBV, TRBD and TRBJ reference segments. The analysis included only V-J combinations with a frequency above 0.0001, which together covered around 99% of the repertoires. The TCS score was defined as F50 (clonal expansion) divided by E x V (chaos), with BLOSUM62-based TCRdist calculated between CDR3 peptides within each V-J. Welch's t-statistics and random forest reduced approximately 520 V-J features to under 15, which were used in a naive Bayes classifier (R e1071). In TCRdb, the public reads were trimmed at Q25 with fastp and aligned with MiXCR, with productive beta chains retained. When rows share a CDR3 protein, they turn into one entry using the most common DNA and genes. The V and J calls and clone size come from TCRdb's table, not from the authors' own analysis. The sample table lists some 420,000 distinct CDR3 sequences, roughly an eighth of them with a count of one. 5% to 6.5% of the sample goes to the ten largest clones.

Stable Graves' hyperthyroidism was defined as no progression to ophthalmopathy during 18 months of follow-up. Hyperthyroidism patients were newly diagnosed, had a disease duration of under 2 months, and were aged 18 to 65 years. Patients with uncontrolled infections, other autoimmune diseases, pregnancy or lactation were excluded. Diagnoses relied on clinical symptoms, serum thyroxine and TRAb, thyroid ultrasound and orbital computed tomography. PBMCs were separated from 10 ml of fresh peripheral blood using Ficoll-Paque density gradient centrifugation. Trizol reagent was used to extract total RNA, and RNA quality was then checked on an Agilent 2100 Bioanalyzer. This clonotype occurred many times. This clone's antigen is unknown. Base qualities are not recorded, but no much larger clone differs from it by a single base. The CDR3, from cysteine to phenylalanine, totals 14 residues. Of all the DNA, just the CDR3 is kept, 42 bases in frame from base 1. CDR1 LGHDT and CDR2 YNNKEL were looked up in the germline V gene (reference sequence). V was cut back by 0 bases and J by 3 bases, leaving a gap of 7 bases between them.

This chain is built from TRBV3-1 and TRBJ2-3; no confident D gene assignment can be made. Sequencing used blood. This receptor was taken from a woman under 30 with Graves' hyperthyroidism. In nucleotides, the sequence is TGTGCCAGCAGCCAAGATCTGGGGACAGATACGCAGTATTTT. It specifies CASSQDLGTDTQYF.